The next 23 T cell receptor beta chains were all read from a single sample in a study of beta chain features in type 1 diabetes (dated by TCRdb to 2016 to 2018). Library generation was performed with the immunoSEQ multiplex PCR assay. The entire isolated RNA was reverse transcribed using the High Capacity cDNA Reverse Transcription Kit, and thus expressed TCRB transcripts were sequenced. TCRdb holds this immuneACCESS table with in-frame rearrangements only. Some clones are missing; in checked studies, unresolved V genes explain under half, and the rest has no known cause. Recorded for this sample are around 280,000 clones; under 8.5% of them occurred a single time. The ten largest clones add up to over 0.8% of the sample. Source material: central memory CD4+ T cells from blood. Source of these receptors: a woman between 18 and 30 years old in good health.

This clone has a handful of counts. In the same sample, other DNA sequences code for this CDR3. The chain has TRBV19 and TRBJ2-3; D gene ambiguous. V lost 1 base to trimming and J lost 6 bases, with 2 bases between them. In germline, CDR1 is LNHDA, CDR2 SQIVND (reference sequence). CDR3 length equals 11 residues. The chain's CDR3 is CASSIADTQYF. CDR3 sequence (DNA): TGTGCCAGTAGTATAGCCGATACGCAGTATTTT.

The chain couples TRBV18 to TRBJ1-2, with 8 bases aligning to TRBD1. The germline V gene has CDR1 KGHSH and CDR2 LQKENI. This CDR3 region has 15 residues. V lost 3 bases to trimming and J lost 8 bases; unmatched junction nucleotides: 11. CDR3 coding DNA: TGTGCCAGCTCACCGAACAGGGGGGAAGCGTTGGGCTACACCTTC. Encoded protein: CASSPNRGEALGYTF.

This clone turned up a few times. This sequence joins TRBV5-1 and TRBJ1-1; 8 bases map to TRBD1. Germline CDR1 is SGHRS and CDR2 is YFSETQ. The CDR3 has 16 amino acids. V was clipped by 3 bases and J by 1 base; unmatched bases: 8. CDR3 sequence reads: CASSSKPTGENTEAFF. CDR3 DNA: TGCGCCAGCAGCTCCAAACCGACAGGGGAGAACACTGAAGCTTTCTTT.

CDR3 region: CASRTLLAGGYTDTQYF. The CDR3 bases are TGTGCCAGCAGGACCTTACTAGCGGGGGGTTACACAGATACGCAGTATTTT. The V gene is TRBV28, the J gene TRBJ2-3, with 12 bases fitting TRBD2. The germline CDR1 and CDR2 sequences are MDHEN and SYDVKM. The J segment lost 2 bases and the V segment lost 6 bases, leaving 9 bases of the junction unmatched. The CDR3 contains 17 residues.

Only a few counts were recorded for this clone. This rearrangement joins TRBV7-2 to TRBJ2-5; 9 bases agree with TRBD1. CDR1 is SGHTA and CDR2 is FQGNSA in the germline V gene. This CDR3 has 15 residues. V gave up 5 bases and J gave up 2 bases; unmatched junction bases: 6. CDR3 protein: CASSPTGGLQETQYF. The CDR3 bases are TGTGCCAGCAGCCCGACAGGGGGGTTACAAGAGACCCAGTACTTC.

V is TRBV11-2 and J is TRBJ1-4; 10 bases line up with TRBD1. The V gene end was trimmed by 2 bases and the J gene end by 3 bases; junction bases not matched to a gene: 6. This CDR3 region has 17 residues. From germline, CDR1 is SGHAT and CDR2 FQNNGV. CDR3 in amino acids: CASSLRDRGQSNEKLFF. The CDR3 region has the DNA TGTGCCAGCAGCTTACGAGACAGGGGGCAGTCTAATGAAAAACTGTTTTTT.

A few counts support this clone. The V and J genes are TRBV2 and TRBJ1-1, with D perhaps matching TRBD1 (6 bases). The CDR3 totals 14 residues. The germline V and J ends were trimmed by 6 bases and 6 bases, with 17 bases remaining between them. Per the germline V gene, CDR1 is SNHLY and CDR2 is FYNNEI. CDR3 sequence reads: CASRLQGPPAEAFF. CDR3 bases: TGTGCCAGCAGGTTACAGGGTCCCCCGGCTGAAGCTTTCTTT.

This clone was seen more than once but under ten times. CDR3: CASSGAGANRHEQFF. CDR3 DNA sequence: TGTGCCAGCAGTGGCGCGGGAGCTAACCGCCATGAGCAGTTCTTC. The chain employs TRBV2 and TRBJ2-1, with TRBD2 identical over 7 bases. Germline-derived CDR1 and CDR2 are SNHLY and FYNNEI. The V gene end was trimmed by 4 bases and the J gene end by 8 bases; junction bases not matched to a gene: 11. This CDR3 region has 15 residues.

The chain links TRBV9 to TRBJ2-2, with a weak D call TRBD1 (5 bases). V lost 1 base, J lost 2 bases, and 15 bases lay in between. CDR3 length: 17 residues. Germline CDR1 SGDLS, CDR2 YYNGEE. This chain's CDR3 is CASSVHGRTLNTGELFF. The DNA for the CDR3 is TGTGCCAGCAGCGTACATGGACGGACACTTAACACCGGGGAGCTGTTTTTT.

The V gene is TRBV7-2, the J gene TRBJ1-2; D remains ambiguous. From germline, CDR1 is SGHTA and CDR2 FQGNSA. The CDR3 contains 14 residues. V lost 1 base to trimming and J lost 4 bases, with 10 bases between them. Written as DNA, the CDR3 is TGTGCCAGCAGCTTAGGTGGGCGGGTCTATGGCTACACCTTC. This encodes CASSLGGRVYGYTF. The variable domain in full, completed from reference TRBV7-2 and TRBJ1-2, reads GAGVSQSPSNKVTEKGKDVELRCDPISGHTALYWYRQSLGQGLEFLIYFQGNSAPDKSGLPSDRFSAERTGGSVSTLTIQRTQQEDSAVYLCASSLGGRVYGYTFGSGTRLTVV.

At least ten counts were recorded for this clone. This chain links TRBV7-2 with TRBJ2-5; D is possibly TRBD1 (6 bases). The CDR3 runs to 15 residues. The V and J ends lost 7 bases and 5 bases respectively, with 20 bases between them. CDR1 is SGHTA and CDR2 is FQGNSA in the germline V gene. The chain's CDR3 is CASTSNGQLKETQYF. The CDR3 DNA sequence: TGTGCCAGCACTTCAAACGGACAGCTCAAGGAGACCCAGTACTTC. The variable domain in full, completed from reference TRBV7-2 and TRBJ2-5, reads GAGVSQSPSNKVTEKGKDVELRCDPISGHTALYWYRQSLGQGLEFLIYFQGNSAPDKSGLPSDRFSAERTGGSVSTLTIQRTQQEDSAVYLCASTSNGQLKETQYFGPGTRLLVL.

In this sample, this clone turned up many times. The chain is built from TRBV18 and TRBJ1-2; TRBD1 agrees at 8 bases. Germline-derived CDR1 and CDR2 are KGHSH and LQKENI. Trimming cost V 5 bases and J 8 bases; bases outside gene matches: 10. The CDR3 extends over 14 amino acids. In DNA, the CDR3 is TGTGCCAGCTCAACAGGACAGGGCTTTCGAGGCTACACCTTC. Translating it yields CASSTGQGFRGYTF.

There are a few counts of this clone. The gene calls are TRBV7-3 and TRBJ2-3; perhaps TRBD1 as D (6 bases). The CDR3 contains 14 residues. Per the germline V gene, CDR1 is SGHTA and CDR2 is FQGTGA. Trimming cost V 4 bases and J 1 base, with 9 bases left between them. The CDR3, as DNA: TGTGCCAGCAGCTCCGGACAGCGCACAGATACGCAGTATTTT. It codes for CASSSGQRTDTQYF. Complete variable domain (other parts from reference TRBV7-3 and TRBJ2-3): GAGVSQTPSNKVTEKGKYVELRCDPISGHTALYWYRQSLGQGPEFLIYFQGTGAADDSGLPNDRFFAVRPEGSVSTLKIQRTERGDSAVYLCASSSGQRTDTQYFGPGTRLTVL.

The chain uses TRBV4-3 and TRBJ1-1, with D hard to call. CDR3 length: 14 amino acids. V gave up 1 base and J gave up 1 base, with 7 bases separating them. Looked up from germline, CDR1 is LGHNA and CDR2 is YSLEER. The CDR3 here is CASSQGYSNTEAFF. In DNA, the CDR3 is TGCGCCAGCAGCCAAGGGTATTCGAACACTGAAGCTTTCTTT.

The chain is built from TRBV2 and TRBJ1-3; tentatively, D is TRBD1 (6 bases). The CDR3 has 15 amino acids. The V gene's germline CDR1 is SNHLY and CDR2 FYNNEI. The V end was cut by 2 bases, the J end by 0 bases, with 8 bases between. CDR3: CASSEQGSSGNTIYF. In DNA form, the CDR3 reads TGTGCCAGCAGTGAACAGGGGAGCTCTGGAAACACCATATATTTT.

The chain carries TRBV4-3 and TRBJ2-4; 9 bases align to TRBD1. The length of the CDR3 is 13 residues. V lost 3 bases, J lost 6 bases, and 0 bases stayed unmatched. Per germline, CDR1 LGHNA and CDR2 YSLEER. The CDR3 protein is CASSQGQGNIQYF. The DNA for the CDR3 is TGCGCCAGCAGCCAGGGACAGGGAAACATTCAGTACTTC.

This clone was seen a handful of times. The chain uses TRBV5-6 and TRBJ2-3, with D possibly being TRBD1 or TRBD2 (6 bases each). This CDR3 contains 16 residues. Germline lookup yields CDR1 SGHDT and CDR2 YYEEEE. V lost 5 bases and J 0 bases, leaving 16 bases between the germline ends. As DNA, the CDR3 is TGTGCCAGCAGGCGTCGAGGGGGGTTAAGCACAGATACGCAGTATTTT. It is translated as CASRRRGGLSTDTQYF.

This rearrangement joins TRBV7-2 to TRBJ2-3; 8 nucleotides match TRBD2. CDR3 length equals 13 residues. Per germline, CDR1 SGHTA and CDR2 FQGNSA. The ends lost 3 bases at V and 5 bases at J; junction bases unmatched: 1. This CDR3 is CASSFGGVDTQYF. The CDR3 coding sequence is TGTGCCAGCAGCTTCGGGGGGGTAGATACGCAGTATTTT.

The chain uses TRBV2 and TRBJ2-4; D may be TRBD1 (6 bases). Germline values: CDR1 SNHLY, CDR2 FYNNEI. The CDR3 is 19 residues long. Trimming took 6 bases from V and 5 from J, leaving 29 bases between them. The CDR3: CASREPGQGRGGSENIQYF. CDR3 DNA: TGTGCCAGCAGAGAACCCGGACAAGGGAGAGGGGGAAGTGAAAACATTCAGTACTTC.

As to this clone: The junction departs from the called germline gene at one end, perhaps through a read error. This chain joins TRBV7-9 and TRBJ1-1; 8 bases are a match to TRBD1. Germline V gene data show CDR1 as SEHNR and CDR2 as FQNEAQ (reference sequence). The CDR3 has 16 residues. The CDR3 loop is CASSQGTGRMNTEAFF. CDR3 coding DNA: TGCGCCAGCAGCCAAGGGACAGGTCGGATGAACACTGAAGCTTTCTTT.

This clone was observed many times. Other DNA sequences within the sample encode an identical CDR3. The chain couples TRBV18 to TRBJ2-1, with D uncertain. The germline V and J ends were trimmed by 0 bases and 1 base, with 1 base remaining between them. Germline CDR1 KGHSH, CDR2 LQKENI. CDR3 length: 13 residues. The CDR3 nucleotides are TGTGCCAGCTCACCACCGTCCTACAATGAGCAGTTCTTC. It translates to CASSPPSYNEQFF.

This chain links TRBV7-2 with TRBJ2-1; D gene ambiguous. CDR3 size: 14 residues. Germline CDR1 SGHTA, CDR2 FQGNSA. The V end lost 4 bases, the J end lost 5 bases, and 12 bases lay between the germline ends. CDR3 residues: CASSSRTVNNEQFF. The CDR3, as DNA: TGTGCCAGCAGCTCCCGTACGGTTAACAATGAGCAGTTCTTC. Based on the CDR3 plus reference TRBV7-2 and TRBJ2-1, the full variable domain is GAGVSQSPSNKVTEKGKDVELRCDPISGHTALYWYRQSLGQGLEFLIYFQGNSAPDKSGLPSDRFSAERTGGSVSTLTIQRTQQEDSAVYLCASSSRTVNNEQFFGPGTRLTVL.

The CDR3 loop is CAGELNYGYTF. The CDR3 bases are TGTGCCGGCGAACTTAACTATGGCTACACCTTC. This sequence joins TRBV30 and TRBJ1-2; D unclear. This CDR3 spans 11 amino acids. CDR1 and CDR2 from the germline V gene are GTSNPN and SVGIG (reference sequence). The V gene lost 8 bases and the J gene lost 1 base, with 8 bases spanning the gap.